Reported below is one T cell receptor (beta chain). Its antigen is unidentified. This sample is drawn from a study of CD8 T cells in Susac syndrome. This CDR3 spans 16 amino acids. With V trimmed by 7 bases and J by 1 base, 8 bases remained unmatched. Germline CDR1 is SEHNR and CDR2 is FQNEAQ (reference sequence). Reverse transcription used about 0.45 to 1 ug RNA and random hexamers. The TCR beta CDR3 was amplified by immunoSEQ multiplex PCR across 54 Vbeta, 13 Jbeta. TCRdb re-analysed the immunoSEQ multiplex PCR reads in MiXCR, keeping a single row per CDR3 protein. The top ten hold 0.2% to 0.25% of the sample, which has about 120,000 distinct CDR3 sequences, about 94% seen once. General study points: Susac-specific public clones numbered around 16 in total CD8+ repertoires (and a few in CD8+ TEMRA repertoires).

CD8+ and CD4+ T cells were negatively isolated; TEMRA cells were FACS-enriched. The specimen sequenced was CD8+ T cells from PBMCs. The clonotype comes from a human donor with Susac syndrome. This rearrangement joins TRBV7-9 to TRBJ2-5; 11 bases map to TRBD1. The CDR3 DNA reads as TGTGCCAGCACCCCGGGACAGGGGGGTCCCCAAGAGACCCAGTACTTC. Protein product: CASTPGQGGPQETQYF.